This TCR beta chain was observed in a study of blood T cells in healthy people across ages. This clonotype was seen only once. Its antigen remains unknown. PCR was performed a second time for about 7 to 12 cycles using a sample-barcoded 5' primer and a J-beta primer mix. Via MiXCR, TCRdb re-called the 5' RACE reads, giving one row per CDR3 protein. This sample has about 800,000 distinct CDR3 sequences, with about 25% found just once. Trimming cost V 8 bases and J 0 bases, with 10 bases left between them. In germline, CDR1 is SEHNR, CDR2 FQNEAQ (reference sequence). CDR3 length: 13 amino acids. Regarding the study as a whole: Across samples, TCR beta diversity tracked strongly with naive T cell percentage. Both higher diversity and more naive CD4+ cells marked long-lived donors when set against aged donors. Significant beta diversity loss was already apparent by age around 40, declining roughly linearly.

In addition, the sample was reused for a study of T cells of mothers and their children.

The rearrangement joins TRBV7-9 to TRBJ1-1, with D unresolved. The specimen sequenced was blood. This sequence originates from a boy between 10 and 17 years old in good health. CDR3 coding DNA: TGTGCCAGCGATGACAATATGAACACTGAAGCTTTCTTT. Protein: CASDDNMNTEAFF.